These 11 T cell receptor beta chains were all obtained from the same sample, sequenced in a study of T cell clonotyping in hematopoietic cell transplantation. Sequencing was performed with immunoSEQ multiplex PCR; in TCRdb, only in-frame clones are kept and a portion is missing. Among approximately 9,300 clones listed, about 47% were seen once. This specimen consisted of peripheral blood mononuclear cells, obtained 100 days after allogeneic stem cell transplant. These receptors all come from a female patient aged 50 to 65 who had an allogeneic stem cell transplant from an unrelated donor, so the T cells may come from the graft donor. Some clones in this sample may be carry-over from other donors' samples.

The V and J genes are TRBV6-5 and TRBJ1-5; a weak D match, TRBD1 (5 bases). This CDR3 has 14 amino acids. The V gene lost 2 bases and the J gene lost 7 bases, with 12 bases spanning the gap. The germline V gene has CDR1 MNHEY and CDR2 SVGAGI. In nucleotides, the CDR3 is TGTGCCAGCAGTTACGGAGCAGGGTCCCAGCCCCAGCATTTT. Protein: CASSYGAGSQPQHF.

This clone showed up just once. The DNA for the CDR3 is TGCAGCGTCGGGACAGGGGGTCCGGGCACTGAAGCTTTCTTT. This gives the protein CSVGTGGPGTEAFF. This sequence joins TRBV29-1 and TRBJ1-1; 11 positions match TRBD1. CDR1 and CDR2 (germline): SQVTM, ANQGSEA. The V gene end was trimmed by 6 bases and the J gene end by 4 bases; junction bases not matched to a gene: 7. This CDR3 region has 14 residues.

This chain connects TRBV5-1 to TRBJ1-1, with 8 nucleotides matching TRBD1. V lost 4 bases to trimming and J lost 3 bases; unmatched junction nucleotides: 5. This CDR3 has 14 residues. Germline lookup yields CDR1 SGHRS and CDR2 YFSETQ. CDR3 sequence: CASSIGTGDTEAFF. Written as DNA, the CDR3 is TGCGCCAGCAGCATCGGGACAGGAGACACTGAAGCTTTCTTT.

V usage is TRBV10-3 and J usage is TRBJ2-7; the match to TRBD1 covers 9 bases. The CDR3 has 13 amino acids. J gave up 2 bases and V 10 bases, and 6 bases lay outside the gene matches. Germline V gene sequence: CDR1 ENHRY, CDR2 SYGVKD. CDR3 bases: TGTGCCACCCGGACAGGGGAGACCTACGAGCAGTACTTC. Amino acids: CATRTGETYEQYF.

This clone was observed a few times. This rearrangement joins TRBV6-1 to TRBJ2-7; D is perhaps TRBD1 (6 bases). The germline V and J ends were trimmed by 3 bases and 2 bases, with 11 bases remaining between them. CDR1 and CDR2 from the germline V gene are MNHNS and SASEGT. The CDR3 length is 14 residues. Written as DNA, the CDR3 is TGTGCCAGCAGTGACAGGGGAAGGACCTACGAGCAGTACTTC. Translated: CASSDRGRTYEQYF.

This clone showed up just a few times. The chain uses TRBV2 and TRBJ2-7; a possible D gene is TRBD2 (6 bases). The V gene's germline CDR1 is SNHLY and CDR2 FYNNEI. The CDR3 sequence is 14 residues long. Trimming cost V 2 bases and J 6 bases, with 14 bases left between them. As DNA, the CDR3 is TGTGCCAGCAGTGAATGGGGGGAACGTAGCGAGCAGTACTTC. It specifies CASSEWGERSEQYF.

Sample share makes this clone medium-sized. The rearrangement uses TRBV2 and TRBJ2-7; D remains ambiguous. CDR3 length: 12 residues. Germline V gene lookup returns CDR1 SNHLY and CDR2 FYNNEI. The germline V and J ends were trimmed by 4 bases and 4 bases, with 8 bases remaining between them. The CDR3 region has the DNA TGTGCCAGCAGTGCATTAGGGTACGAGCAGTACTTC. It is translated as CASSALGYEQYF.

The DNA for the CDR3 is TGTGCCTGGGACCCCACGGGCGGTGGAAACACCATATATTTT. Residues: CAWDPTGGGNTIYF. The rearrangement uses TRBV30 and TRBJ1-3; no clear D gene. This CDR3 is 14 amino acids long. The V end was cut by 5 bases, the J end by 3 bases, with 14 bases between. CDR1 is GTSNPN and CDR2 is SVGIG in the germline V gene (reference sequence). The full variable domain, its missing parts supplied by reference TRBV30 and TRBJ1-3, is SQTIHQWPATLVQPVGSPLSLECTVEGTSNPNLYWYRQAAGRGLQLLFYSVGIGQISSEVPQNLSASRPQDRQFILSSKKLLLSDSGFYLCAWDPTGGGNTIYFGEGSWLTVV.

The gene calls are TRBV27 and TRBJ2-5; D is possibly TRBD2 (5 bases). Trimming shortened V by 3 bases and J by 7 bases, and 15 bases separated the two germline ends. Germline values: CDR1 MNHEY, CDR2 SMNVEV (reference sequence). This CDR3 has 14 residues. The CDR3 is CASSFLSEGGTQYF. CDR3 bases: TGTGCCAGCAGTTTCCTTAGTGAGGGTGGGACCCAGTACTTC.

This clone was counted only a few times. This chain joins TRBV7-2 and TRBJ2-5, with D perhaps being TRBD1 or TRBD2 (5 bases each). Germline values: CDR1 SGHTA, CDR2 FQGNSA. Deletions cut 1 base from V and 1 base from J, with 7 bases between. The CDR3 runs 14 residues. For the CDR3, the DNA is TGTGCCAGCAGCTTAGTGGGGGTCCAAGAGACCCAGTACTTC. It translates to CASSLVGVQETQYF.

The V gene is TRBV29-1, the J gene TRBJ2-3; TRBD2 is a possible D gene (6 bases). V shed 6 bases and J shed 4 bases, with 14 bases lying between them. This CDR3 spans 13 amino acids. Looked up from germline, CDR1 is SQVTM and CDR2 is ANQGSEA. CDR3 loop: CSVQGGEADTQYF. The DNA for the CDR3 is TGCAGCGTCCAGGGAGGAGAGGCAGATACGCAGTATTTT.